These 31 T cell receptor beta chains were all obtained from the same sample, sequenced in a study of control samples from healthy donors and cancer patients. The repertoire was sequenced with immunoSEQ multiplex PCR; TCRdb's copy has only in-frame clones and lacks some. The sample lists more than 100,000 clones, nearly 90% occurring once. The sample consisted of PBMCs. The receptors were sampled from a man over 45 with head and neck cancer.

The chain combines TRBV25-1 with TRBJ2-7; 7 bases are a match to TRBD2. V was pared by 3 bases and J by 2 bases, with 7 bases of the junction left unmatched. CDR1 MGHDK and CDR2 SYGVNS come from the germline V gene. The CDR3 is made up of 15 amino acids. CDR3 sequence reads: CASSDTREGTYEQYF. Here the CDR3 DNA reads TGTGCCAGCAGTGACACAAGGGAGGGAACCTACGAGCAGTACTTC.

The V and J genes are TRBV25-1 and TRBJ1-3; D not resolved. The V and J ends lost 1 base and 8 bases respectively, with 15 bases between them. CDR3 length: 15 residues. The germline V gene has CDR1 MGHDK and CDR2 SYGVNS. CDR3 in amino acids: CASSESGGSKDTIYF. In nucleotides, the CDR3 is TGTGCCAGCAGTGAATCTGGAGGGTCCAAAGACACCATATATTTT.

This sequence joins TRBV15 and TRBJ1-5; D unclear. The germline V and J ends were trimmed by 5 bases and 4 bases, with 15 bases remaining between them. The CDR3 length is 15 residues. Germline lookup yields CDR1 LNHNV and CDR2 YYDKDF (reference sequence). The CDR3 DNA sequence: TGTGCCACCAGCGGACGTCCATTGTCGAATCAGCCCCAGCATTTT. This codes for CATSGRPLSNQPQHF. The whole variable domain, filled in from reference TRBV15 and TRBJ1-5, reads DAMVIQNPRYQVTQFGKPVTLSCSQTLNHNVMYWYQQKSSQAPKLLFHYYDKDFNNEADTPDNFQSRRPNTSFCFLDIRSPGLGDTAMYLCATSGRPLSNQPQHFGDGTRLSIL.

The chain uses TRBV30 and TRBJ2-5; D remains ambiguous. V was cut by 0 bases and J by 5 bases, with 4 bases left in between. Germline values: CDR1 GTSNPN, CDR2 SVGIG (reference sequence). This CDR3 contains 11 residues. DNA of the CDR3: TGTGCCTGGAGTGTCTCTGAGACCCAGTACTTC. It codes for CAWSVSETQYF.

V and J are TRBV19 and TRBJ2-1, with 7 bases that match TRBD2. The CDR3 consists of 13 residues. J gave up 3 bases and V 7 bases, and 3 bases lay outside the gene matches. Germline CDR1 is LNHDA and CDR2 is SQIVND (reference sequence). The CDR3 here is CASTTSIYNEQFF. As DNA, the CDR3 is TGTGCCAGTACGACTAGCATCTACAATGAGCAGTTCTTC.

This clone showed up just once. The chain combines TRBV11-2 with TRBJ2-1; 7 bases align to TRBD2. Germline CDR1 reads SGHAT; CDR2 reads FQNNGV. The ends lost 7 bases at V and 5 bases at J; junction bases unmatched: 8. The CDR3 runs 14 residues. As DNA, the CDR3 is TGTGCCAGCACCGAAGCGGGATTTAACAATGAGCAGTTCTTC. Translation gives CASTEAGFNNEQFF.

The J gene is TRBJ2-5, the V gene TRBV19; the D is unclear. The CDR3 sequence is 15 residues long. V lost 3 bases and J lost 3, with 14 bases in between. CDR1 is LNHDA and CDR2 is SQIVND in the germline V gene (reference sequence). CDR3 nucleotides: TGTGCCAGTAGTATGGGGAACAGCTTCAAAGAGACCCAGTACTTC. Its translation is CASSMGNSFKETQYF.

The rearrangement joins TRBV11-2 to TRBJ2-7; tentative D call: TRBD1 (6 bases). Germline V gene data show CDR1 as SGHAT and CDR2 as FQNNGV. CDR3 length equals 15 residues. Trimming cost V 3 bases and J 4 bases, with 16 bases left between them. CDR3 bases: TGTGCCAGCAGCTTGGAGTATACGGGACAATACGAGCAGTACTTC. Its translation: CASSLEYTGQYEQYF. Full variable domain (rest looked up from reference TRBV11-2 and TRBJ2-7): EAGVAQSPRYKIIEKRQSVAFWCNPISGHATLYWYQQILGQGPKLLIQFQNNGVVDDSQLPKDRFSAERLKGVDSTLKIQPAKLEDSAVYLCASSLEYTGQYEQYFGPGTRLTVT.

The chain has TRBV19 and TRBJ1-6; TRBD1 matches 7 bases. Germline lookup yields CDR1 LNHDA and CDR2 SQIVND (reference sequence). The CDR3 runs to 15 residues. J lost 10 bases, V lost 6 bases, and 12 bases had no gene match. CDR3 coding DNA: TGTGCCAGTAGAACGGGTCTGGGACAGATATCACCCCTCCACTTT. This gives the protein CASRTGLGQISPLHF.

Turning to this clone: The junction and the germline gene differ at one end; a read error may be behind it. The rearrangement links TRBV4-1 to TRBJ2-7, with D possibly TRBD2 on 6 matching bases. The length of the CDR3 is 18 residues. Germline V CDR1 and CDR2: MGHRA, YSYEKL. CDR3 amino acids: CASSQTFFGGKISNEQYF. Written as DNA, the CDR3 is TGCGCCAGCAGCCAAACCTTTTTCGGGGGAAAAATCTCCAACGAGCAGTACTTC.

This chain joins TRBV7-9 and TRBJ2-3; 9 bases map to TRBD2. The CDR3 length is 16 residues. Germline CDR1 is SEHNR and CDR2 is FQNEAQ (reference sequence). The J segment lost 2 bases and the V segment lost 2 bases, leaving 5 bases of the junction unmatched. CDR3 DNA sequence: TGTGCCAGCAGCTTAACAGCGGGAGGCGTCACAGATACGCAGTATTTT. It encodes CASSLTAGGVTDTQYF.

The chain recombines TRBV28 with TRBJ2-7; no firm D call. Looked up from germline, CDR1 is MDHEN and CDR2 is SYDVKM. The CDR3 has 11 residues. The germline V and J ends were trimmed by 6 bases and 6 bases, with 9 bases remaining between them. DNA for the CDR3: TGTGCCAGCAGCAATCCACCCGAGCAGTACTTC. Protein: CASSNPPEQYF. Filled out from reference TRBV28 and TRBJ2-7, the complete variable domain reads DVKVTQSSRYLVKRTGEKVFLECVQDMDHENMFWYRQDPGLGLRLIYFSYDVKMKEKGDIPEGYSVSREKKERFSLILESASTNQTSMYLCASSNPPEQYFGPGTRLTVT.

The chain links TRBV7-2 to TRBJ1-2; no clear D gene. The CDR3 covers 14 residues. Germline V gene sequence: CDR1 SGHTA, CDR2 FQGNSA. V dropped 4 bases and J dropped 0 bases, with 9 bases sitting between them. The CDR3 DNA reads as TGTGCCAGCAGCTCGAGCCAAGCTAACTATGGCTACACCTTC. It specifies CASSSSQANYGYTF.

The V and J genes are TRBV12-3 or TRBV12-4 and TRBJ1-2; D unresolved. Trimming shortened V by 8 bases and J by 1 base, and 11 bases separated the two germline ends. This CDR3 comprises 13 residues. In nucleotides, the CDR3 is TGTGCCAGCGTCGGGGAGTTTAACTATGGCTACACCTTC. It codes for CASVGEFNYGYTF.

The rearrangement links TRBV9 to TRBJ2-1, with 7 bases fitting TRBD2. V shed 0 bases, J shed 9 bases, and the junction held 9 bases outside the gene matches. The CDR3 covers 15 residues. Germline lookup yields CDR1 SGDLS and CDR2 YYNGEE. CDR3 protein: CASSVASGASFEQFF. As DNA, the CDR3 is TGTGCCAGCAGCGTAGCCAGCGGGGCTAGTTTTGAGCAGTTCTTC.

This sequence joins TRBV5-1 and TRBJ2-2, with 10 bases aligning to TRBD1. V shed 4 bases, J shed 5 bases, and the junction held 11 bases outside the gene matches. Germline V gives CDR1 SGHRS, CDR2 YFSETQ. The CDR3 spans 17 residues. The CDR3 nucleotides read TGCGCCAGCAGCCCCGGACAGGGGGAATTATGGACCGGGGAGCTGTTTTTT. Amino acids: CASSPGQGELWTGELFF.

The chain uses TRBV7-3 and TRBJ2-2; D possibly matches TRBD1 or TRBD2 (6 bases each). Trimming cost V 7 bases and J 0 bases, with 9 bases left between them. The CDR3 length is 14 residues. CDR1 is SGHTA and CDR2 is FQGTGA in the germline V gene. The CDR3, as DNA: TGTGCCAGCAACGGGGGCCCGAACACCGGGGAGCTGTTTTTT. This sequence encodes CASNGGPNTGELFF. Based on the CDR3 plus reference TRBV7-3 and TRBJ2-2, the full variable domain is GAGVSQTPSNKVTEKGKYVELRCDPISGHTALYWYRQSLGQGPEFLIYFQGTGAADDSGLPNDRFFAVRPEGSVSTLKIQRTERGDSAVYLCASNGGPNTGELFFGEGSRLTVL.

The V and J genes are TRBV18 and TRBJ2-5; 9 bases match TRBD1. The CDR3 extends over 15 amino acids. The ends lost 5 bases at V and 5 bases at J; junction bases unmatched: 9. CDR1 and CDR2 (germline): KGHSH, LQKENI. In DNA form, the CDR3 reads TGTGCCAGCTCAACCCGGACAGGGGCTGGTGAGACCCAGTACTTC. Protein product: CASSTRTGAGETQYF.

In this sample, this clone turned up a few times. The chain's CDR3 is CASSLGQVDQPQHF. CDR3 nucleotides: TGTGCCAGCAGCTTGGGACAGGTGGATCAGCCCCAGCATTTT. The chain carries TRBV5-6 and TRBJ1-5; D perhaps matches TRBD1 (6 bases). The CDR3 loop spans 14 amino acids. Germline lookup yields CDR1 SGHDT and CDR2 YYEEEE. Trimming took off 0 bases at V and 5 bases at J, with 9 bases between the two ends.

About this clone itself: Other DNA sequences of this sample code for an identical CDR3. This chain connects TRBV6-1 to TRBJ2-1; D might be TRBD2 (6 bases). Trimming left V 2 bases short and J 6 bases short, with 11 bases between. The germline CDR1 and CDR2 sequences are MNHNS and SASEGT. There are 14 residues in the CDR3. Here the CDR3 DNA reads TGTGCCAGCAGTGAATCAGGAGGGGTCAATGAGCAGTTCTTC. This gives the protein CASSESGGVNEQFF.

V and J are TRBV11-2 and TRBJ2-5; D may be TRBD1 (5 bases). Trimming left V 5 bases short and J 5 bases short, with 6 bases between. From germline, CDR1 is SGHAT and CDR2 FQNNGV. This CDR3 is 11 amino acids long. The DNA of the CDR3 is TGTGCCAGCAGCCGACAGGAGACCCAGTACTTC. Translation gives CASSRQETQYF.

The V gene is TRBV11-3, the J gene TRBJ2-3; D gene ambiguous. Germline V gives CDR1 SGHNT, CDR2 YENEEA. The CDR3 contains 14 residues. V shed 2 bases and J shed 0 bases, with 6 bases lying between them. The DNA of the CDR3 is TGTGCCAGCAGCTTACTGGGGAGCACAGATACGCAGTATTTT. As protein: CASSLLGSTDTQYF.

The chain joins TRBV6-4 to TRBJ2-1, with D perhaps TRBD2 (7 bases). Germline V CDR1 and CDR2: MRHNA, SNTAGT. The CDR3 covers 15 residues. Trimming pared 4 bases from V and 8 bases from J, leaving 18 bases between. The CDR3 coding sequence is TGTGCCAGCAGTGTCCGGGCTTTAGGGGGGGATGAGCAGTTCTTC. Encoded protein: CASSVRALGGDEQFF.

The chain recombines TRBV3-1 (or the pseudogene TRBV3-2) with TRBJ2-2; TRBD2 aligns across 11 bases. After removal of 4 bases from V and 4 bases from J, the junction contained 11 bases not matched to a gene. Germline CDR1 LGHDT, CDR2 YNNKEL (reference sequence). The CDR3 contains 18 residues. CDR3 in amino acids: CASSPPISSGGSTGELFF. CDR3 nucleotides: TGTGCCAGCAGCCCCCCCATATCTAGCGGGGGGAGCACCGGGGAGCTGTTTTTT.

J is TRBJ2-5 and V is TRBV18; 7 bases line up with TRBD2. Germline V gives CDR1 KGHSH, CDR2 LQKENI. V lost 2 bases, J lost 1 base, and 4 bases stayed unmatched. The CDR3 runs 15 residues. The chain's CDR3 is CASSPDASGQETQYF. The CDR3 DNA follows: TGTGCCAGCTCACCAGACGCTAGCGGCCAAGAGACCCAGTACTTC.

The gene calls are TRBV9 and TRBJ2-5; 9 bases map to TRBD2. Losses at the gene ends were 4 bases for V and 1 base for J; bases not matched to a gene: 2. This CDR3 is built from 14 residues. The germline V gene encodes CDR1 SGDLS and CDR2 YYNGEE. The CDR3 spells CASSPTSGQETQYF. DNA for the CDR3: TGTGCCAGCAGCCCGACTAGCGGCCAAGAGACCCAGTACTTC.

V gene TRBV12-5 combines with J gene TRBJ1-1; possible D gene TRBD1, 5 bases. V lost 0 bases and J lost 0, with 14 bases in between. This CDR3 spans 17 amino acids. Germline CDR1 reads LGHNT; CDR2 reads FRNRAP. The CDR3 here is CASGLVEGQTMNTEAFF. The CDR3 DNA sequence: TGTGCTAGTGGTTTGGTAGAGGGGCAAACGATGAACACTGAAGCTTTCTTT.

This chain uses TRBV29-1 with TRBJ2-3, with 9 nucleotides matching TRBD2. The ends lost 8 bases at V and 4 bases at J; junction bases unmatched: 10. Per the germline V gene, CDR1 is SQVTM and CDR2 is ANQGSEA. The CDR3 loop spans 14 amino acids. In DNA form, the CDR3 reads TGCAGCTTCACATGGCGGGGGGGCCCAGATACGCAGTATTTT. Amino acids: CSFTWRGGPDTQYF.

The chain joins TRBV6-5 to TRBJ2-7, with D tentatively TRBD1 (6 bases). The V gene's germline CDR1 is MNHEY and CDR2 SVGAGI. The V end lost 6 bases, the J end lost 4 bases, and 13 bases lay between the germline ends. This CDR3 comprises 13 residues. Here the CDR3 reads CASRENRDYEQYF. The CDR3 DNA sequence: TGTGCCAGCAGGGAGAACAGGGATTACGAGCAGTACTTC.

This clone was recorded only once. The genes are TRBV10-3 and TRBJ1-1; no firm D call. The CDR3 is 16 residues long. CDR1 and CDR2 (germline): ENHRY, SYGVKD. Between the trimmed V and J ends, which lost 2 bases and 1 base, there was a span of 14 bases. CDR3 region: CAISEDPDEGNTEAFF. Here the CDR3 DNA reads TGTGCCATCAGTGAGGACCCGGACGAGGGGAACACTGAAGCTTTCTTT.

This clone was observed once. This chain joins TRBV4-2 and TRBJ2-5, with 7 bases that match TRBD1. The V segment lost 3 bases and the J segment 3 bases; nucleotides outside the gene matches: 7. Germline loops: CDR1 LGHNA, CDR2 YNFKEQ. The CDR3 is made up of 15 amino acids. CDR3 nucleotides: TGTGCCAGCAGCCAGACCAGAGGGGGCGAAGAGACCCAGTACTTC. This translates into CASSQTRGGEETQYF.